This T cell receptor (beta chain) was obtained from a study of blood T cell repertoires in COVID-19. Looking at the study overall: Italy, Spain and the United States were the sources of the convalescent and acute COVID-19 samples.

Repertoires were generated with immunoSEQ multiplex PCR, while TCRdb's copy carries only in-frame clones and drops some. The sample consists of approximately 340,000 clones, more than 85% of them appearing once. Assignment of participants to cohorts was predicated upon participant-reported clinical history. CDR1 and CDR2 (germline): LNHDA, SQIVND (reference sequence). The J segment lost 7 bases and the V segment lost 10 bases, leaving 7 bases of the junction unmatched. CDR3 length equals 12 residues. The chain is built from TRBV19 and TRBJ1-1; 9 positions agree with TRBD1. This receptor was identified in a woman aged 40 to 49 who had been exposed to COVID-19. The sequencing sample was made of PBMCs or T cells enriched from blood (not recorded which). The CDR3 is CATSDRGGEAFF. The CDR3 DNA reads as TGTGCCACCTCGGACAGGGGAGGTGAAGCTTTCTTT.